This T cell receptor (beta chain) was recorded in a study of shared clonotypes between healthy human individuals. The method was immunoSEQ multiplex PCR; TCRdb's version includes in-frame clones alone and lacks a portion of them. The sample carries over 2 million clones, approximately 95% recorded once. The naive CD8 subset, CD45RO-negative cells positively selected for CCR7, excluded terminally differentiated effector memory CD45RA+ cells. From germline, CDR1 is SEHNR and CDR2 FQNEAQ (reference sequence). With V trimmed by 2 bases and J by 0 bases, 7 bases remained unmatched. The CDR3 sequence is 18 residues long.

The source of this sequence is a man between 18 and 35 years old in good health. Specimen: naive CD8+ T cells sorted from blood. The genes are TRBV7-9 and TRBJ2-3, with 11 bases matching TRBD2. CDR3 nucleotide sequence: TGTGCCAGCAGCTTAACCCTAGCGGGGGGCCCCAGCACAGATACGCAGTATTTT. Its protein product is CASSLTLAGGPSTDTQYF.